These 6 T cell receptor beta chains were sequenced from one sample in a study of CD8 T cells in Susac syndrome. A quantity of about 0.45 to 1 ug RNA underwent reverse transcription using random hexamers. MiXCR, run by TCRdb on the immunoSEQ multiplex PCR reads, gives a single entry per CDR3 protein. The sample has 100,000 to 150,000 distinct CDR3 sequences, 75% to 90% seen once; the top ten hold more than 0.5%. Sequencing was carried out using CD8+ T cells from PBMCs. These TCRs come from a human donor with multiple sclerosis.

This chain links TRBV19 with TRBJ1-1, with TRBD1 matching 7 bases. The CDR3 sequence is 16 residues long. J lost 6 bases, V lost 4 bases, and 14 bases had no gene match. Germline V gene lookup returns CDR1 LNHDA and CDR2 SQIVND (reference sequence). The CDR3 DNA reads TGTGCCAGTAGTACCTTCGACAGGGCCTTGAGGTCTGAAGCTTTCTTT. It specifies CASSTFDRALRSEAFF.

The CDR3 sequence: CSVGTLNGYTF. The CDR3 nucleotides are TGCAGCGTTGGGACACTCAATGGCTACACCTTC. V usage is TRBV29-1 and J usage is TRBJ1-2; a weak D match, TRBD1 (5 bases). Germline CDR1 is SQVTM and CDR2 is ANQGSEA. This CDR3 contains 11 residues. V was trimmed by 4 bases and J by 6 bases, leaving 9 bases between them.

This clonotype occurred a few times. The rearrangement uses TRBV6-1 and TRBJ1-2; TRBD1 is a possible D gene (6 bases). The CDR3 extends over 12 amino acids. Germline lookup yields CDR1 MNHNS and CDR2 SASEGT. V lost 8 bases and J lost 6, with 13 bases in between. This CDR3 is CASGGKVNGYTF. DNA for the CDR3: TGTGCCAGCGGGGGCAAAGTCAATGGCTACACCTTC.

The genes are TRBV28 and TRBJ2-7; 10 nucleotides line up with TRBD2. V was pared by 5 bases and J by 0 bases, with 4 bases of the junction left unmatched. CDR1 and CDR2 (germline): MDHEN, SYDVKM. The length of the CDR3 is 15 residues. CDR3 sequence: CASSPLAGGSYEQYF. The CDR3 DNA reads TGTGCCAGCAGTCCCTTAGCGGGGGGCTCCTACGAGCAGTACTTC.

The V call is TRBV6-1, the J call TRBJ2-1; 9 bases agree with TRBD1. Germline values: CDR1 MNHNS, CDR2 SASEGT. The CDR3 is 15 amino acids. Trimming cost V 7 bases and J 8 bases; bases outside gene matches: 12. CDR3 bases: TGTGCCAGCATCTACGGGACAGGGTATCTAGATGAGCAGTTCTTC. Protein product: CASIYGTGYLDEQFF.

The genes are TRBV3-1 and TRBJ2-5, with D uncertain. V lost 0 bases to trimming and J lost 1 base, with 15 bases between them. This CDR3 is 17 amino acids long. Germline loops: CDR1 LGHDT, CDR2 YNNKEL (reference sequence). This chain's CDR3 is CASSQEAVKRSQETQYF. CDR3 nucleotides: TGTGCCAGCAGCCAAGAGGCAGTCAAACGCTCCCAAGAGACCCAGTACTTC.